This TCR beta chain was sequenced for a study of shared clonotypes between healthy human individuals. To make CD8 memory, CD45RO+ cells were put together with CCR7-negative CD45RA+ TemRA cells. This CDR3 comprises 15 residues. The V segment lost 4 bases and the J segment 4 bases; nucleotides outside the gene matches: 9. Germline lookup yields CDR1 SGHNT and CDR2 YENEEA. The input for sorted-subset replicate PCRs was around 0.2 ug DNA, around 30,000 T cell genomes. TCRdb's copy holds only in-frame clones and misses some; the assay was immunoSEQ multiplex PCR. The data contain more than 550,000 clones, less than 95% of them seen just once; the ten biggest clones take up 30% to 35%.

This chain joins TRBV11-3 and TRBJ2-5, with TRBD1 matching 7 bases. The TCR comes from a man between 18 and 35 years old in good health. Some clones in this sample may be carry-over from other donors' samples. Material: memory CD8+ T cells from PBMCs. As to subset: CD45RO+ cells pooled with CCR7-negative TemRA cells. CDR3: CASSWTGDTPETQYF. Here the CDR3 DNA reads TGTGCCAGCAGCTGGACAGGAGATACCCCAGAGACCCAGTACTTC.